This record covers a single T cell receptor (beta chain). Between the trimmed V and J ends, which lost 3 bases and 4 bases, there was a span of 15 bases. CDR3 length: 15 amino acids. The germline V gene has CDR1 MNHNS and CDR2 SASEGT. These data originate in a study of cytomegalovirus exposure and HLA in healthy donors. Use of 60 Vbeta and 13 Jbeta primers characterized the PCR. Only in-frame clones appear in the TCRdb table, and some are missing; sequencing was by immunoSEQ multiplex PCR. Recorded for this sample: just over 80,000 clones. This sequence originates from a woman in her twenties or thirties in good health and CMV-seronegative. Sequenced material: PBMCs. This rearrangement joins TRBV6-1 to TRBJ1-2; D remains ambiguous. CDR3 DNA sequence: TGTGCCAGCAGTGATATCGGGGTAGCTTCCTATGGCTACACCTTC. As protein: CASSDIGVASYGYTF.